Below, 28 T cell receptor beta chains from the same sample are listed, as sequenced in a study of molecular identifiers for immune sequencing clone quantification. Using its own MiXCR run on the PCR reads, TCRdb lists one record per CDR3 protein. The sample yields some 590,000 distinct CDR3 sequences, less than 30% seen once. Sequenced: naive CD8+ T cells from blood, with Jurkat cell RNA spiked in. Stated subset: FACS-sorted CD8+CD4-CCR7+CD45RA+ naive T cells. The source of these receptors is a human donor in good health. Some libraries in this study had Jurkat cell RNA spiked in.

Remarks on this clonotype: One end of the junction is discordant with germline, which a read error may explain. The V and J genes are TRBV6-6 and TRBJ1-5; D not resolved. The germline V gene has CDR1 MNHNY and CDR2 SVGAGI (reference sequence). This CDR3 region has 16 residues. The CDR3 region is CASSSPPLLSNQLQHF. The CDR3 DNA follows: TGTGCCAGCAGTTCCCCCCCCCTTTTGAGCAATCAGCTCCAGCATTTT.

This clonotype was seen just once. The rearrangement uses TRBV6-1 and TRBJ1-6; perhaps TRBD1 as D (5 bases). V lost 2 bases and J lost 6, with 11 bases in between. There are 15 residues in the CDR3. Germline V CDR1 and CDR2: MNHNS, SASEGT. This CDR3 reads CASSENRQTNSPLHF. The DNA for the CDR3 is TGTGCCAGCAGTGAAAATCGACAGACTAATTCACCCCTCCACTTT.

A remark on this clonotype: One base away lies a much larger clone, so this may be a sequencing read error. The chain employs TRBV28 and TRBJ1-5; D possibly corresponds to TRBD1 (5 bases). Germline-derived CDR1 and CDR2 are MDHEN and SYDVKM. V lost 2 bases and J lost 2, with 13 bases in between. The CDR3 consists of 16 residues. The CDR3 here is CASSLIGHYGNQPQHF. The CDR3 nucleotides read TGTGCCAGCAGTTTAATAGGACATTATGGCAATCAGCCCCAGCATTTT.

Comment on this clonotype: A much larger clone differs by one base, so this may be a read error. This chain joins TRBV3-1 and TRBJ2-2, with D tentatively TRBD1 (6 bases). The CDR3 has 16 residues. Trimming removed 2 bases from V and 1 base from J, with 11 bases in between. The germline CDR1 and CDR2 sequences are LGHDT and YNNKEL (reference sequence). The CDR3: CASSQFTGQNTGELFF. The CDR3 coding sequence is TGTGCCAGCAGCCAATTTACGGGACAGAACACCGGGGAGCTGTTTTTT.

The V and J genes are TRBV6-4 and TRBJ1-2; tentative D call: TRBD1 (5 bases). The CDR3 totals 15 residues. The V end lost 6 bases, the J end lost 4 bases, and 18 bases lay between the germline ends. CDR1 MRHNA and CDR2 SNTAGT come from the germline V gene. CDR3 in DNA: TGTGCCAGCAGCCCCACGCCCGACAGATTCTATGGCTACACCTTC. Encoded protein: CASSPTPDRFYGYTF.

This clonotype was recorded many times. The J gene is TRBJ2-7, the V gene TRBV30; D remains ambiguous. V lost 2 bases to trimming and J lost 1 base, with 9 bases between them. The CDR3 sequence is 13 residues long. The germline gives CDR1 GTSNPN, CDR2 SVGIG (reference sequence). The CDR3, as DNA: TGTGCCTGGAGTTCTGAGGATTCCTACGAGCAGTACTTC. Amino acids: CAWSSEDSYEQYF.

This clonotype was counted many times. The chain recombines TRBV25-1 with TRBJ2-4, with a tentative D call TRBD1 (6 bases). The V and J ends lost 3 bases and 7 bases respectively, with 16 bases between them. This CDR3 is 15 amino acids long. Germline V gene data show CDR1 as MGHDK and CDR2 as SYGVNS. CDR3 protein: CASSDGILTGNIQYF. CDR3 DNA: TGTGCCAGCAGTGATGGTATATTGACAGGTAACATTCAGTACTTC.

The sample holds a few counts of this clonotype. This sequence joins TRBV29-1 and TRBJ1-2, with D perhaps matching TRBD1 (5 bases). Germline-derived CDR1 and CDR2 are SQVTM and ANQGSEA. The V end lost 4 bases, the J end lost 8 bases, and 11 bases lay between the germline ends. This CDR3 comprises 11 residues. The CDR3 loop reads CSVAAGQGYTF. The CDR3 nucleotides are TGCAGCGTTGCGGCAGGGCAAGGCTACACCTTC.

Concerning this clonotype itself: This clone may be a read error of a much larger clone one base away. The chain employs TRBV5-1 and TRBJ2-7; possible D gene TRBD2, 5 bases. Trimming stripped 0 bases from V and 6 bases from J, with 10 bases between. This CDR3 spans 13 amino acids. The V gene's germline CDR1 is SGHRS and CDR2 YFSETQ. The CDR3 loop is CASSLDCGFEQYF. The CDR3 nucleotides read TGCGCCAGCAGCTTGGACTGCGGGTTCGAGCAGTACTTC.

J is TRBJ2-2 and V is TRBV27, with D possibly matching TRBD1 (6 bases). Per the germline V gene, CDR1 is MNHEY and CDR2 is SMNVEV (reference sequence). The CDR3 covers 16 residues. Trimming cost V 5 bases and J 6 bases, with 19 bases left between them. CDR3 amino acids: CASSPTLMGASGELFF. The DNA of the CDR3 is TGTGCCAGCAGTCCCACCCTGATGGGGGCCTCCGGGGAGCTGTTTTTT.

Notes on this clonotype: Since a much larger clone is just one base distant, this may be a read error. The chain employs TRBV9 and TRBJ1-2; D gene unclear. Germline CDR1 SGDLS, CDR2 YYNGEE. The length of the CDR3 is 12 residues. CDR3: CASSVSNYSYTF. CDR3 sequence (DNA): TGTGCCAGCAGCGTGTCCAACTATAGCTACACCTTC.

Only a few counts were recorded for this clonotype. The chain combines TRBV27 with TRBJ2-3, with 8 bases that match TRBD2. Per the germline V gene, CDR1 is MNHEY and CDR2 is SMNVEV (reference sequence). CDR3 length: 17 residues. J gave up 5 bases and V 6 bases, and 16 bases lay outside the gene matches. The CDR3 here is CASSFIPFSLAGDTQYF. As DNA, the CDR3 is TGTGCCAGCAGCTTTATCCCCTTTTCGCTAGCGGGAGATACGCAGTATTTT.

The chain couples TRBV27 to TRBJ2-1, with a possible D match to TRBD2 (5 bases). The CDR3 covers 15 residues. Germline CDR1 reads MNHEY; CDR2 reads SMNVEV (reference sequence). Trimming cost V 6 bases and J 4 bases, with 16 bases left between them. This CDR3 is CASSPSASSYNEQFF. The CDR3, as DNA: TGTGCCAGCAGCCCTAGTGCTAGCAGTTACAATGAGCAGTTCTTC.

CDR3 protein: CASRKTGGDPRHWEQYF. CDR3 DNA: TGTGCCAGCAGGAAAACCGGAGGGGACCCCAGACATTGGGAGCAGTACTTC. The J gene is TRBJ2-7, the V gene TRBV27; possibly TRBD2 for D (6 bases). V gave up 6 bases and J gave up 7 bases, with 28 bases separating them. Germline lookup yields CDR1 MNHEY and CDR2 SMNVEV (reference sequence). The length of the CDR3 is 17 residues.

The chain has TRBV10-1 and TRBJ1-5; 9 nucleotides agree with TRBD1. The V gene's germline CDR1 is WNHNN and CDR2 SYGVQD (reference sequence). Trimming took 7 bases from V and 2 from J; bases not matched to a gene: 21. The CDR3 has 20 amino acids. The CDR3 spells CASMAPLFGTGRLGNQPQHF. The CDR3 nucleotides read TGCGCCAGCATGGCCCCCCTATTTGGGACAGGGAGATTGGGCAATCAGCCCCAGCATTTT.

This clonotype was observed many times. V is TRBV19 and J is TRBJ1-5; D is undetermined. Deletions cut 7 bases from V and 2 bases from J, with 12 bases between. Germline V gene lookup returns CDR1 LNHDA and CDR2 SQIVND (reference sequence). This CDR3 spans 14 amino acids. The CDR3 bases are TGTGCCAGTAAGCCGCAGCCAGGCAATCAGCCCCAGCATTTT. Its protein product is CASKPQPGNQPQHF.

This CDR3 reads CSAPRARAPAETQYF. CDR3 sequence (DNA): TGCAGTGCTCCGAGGGCCAGGGCCCCGGCAGAGACCCAGTACTTC. This chain uses TRBV20-1 with TRBJ2-5, with D perhaps matching TRBD1 or TRBD2 (5 bases each). Trimming pared 5 bases from V and 4 bases from J, leaving 20 bases between. The CDR3 length is 15 residues. Germline V gene sequence: CDR1 DFQATT, CDR2 SNEGSKA (reference sequence).

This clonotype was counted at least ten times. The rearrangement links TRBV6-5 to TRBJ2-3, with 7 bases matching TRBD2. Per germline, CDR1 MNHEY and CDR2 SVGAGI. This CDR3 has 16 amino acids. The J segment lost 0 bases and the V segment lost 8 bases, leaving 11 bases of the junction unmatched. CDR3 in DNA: TGTGCCAGCTCCCCAGCGGGGAGTTATAGCACAGATACGCAGTATTTT. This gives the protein CASSPAGSYSTDTQYF.

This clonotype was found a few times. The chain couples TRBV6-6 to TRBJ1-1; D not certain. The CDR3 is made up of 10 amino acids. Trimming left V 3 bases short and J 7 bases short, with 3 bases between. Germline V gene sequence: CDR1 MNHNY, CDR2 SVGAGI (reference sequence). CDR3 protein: CASSYYEAFF. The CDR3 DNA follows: TGTGCCAGCAGTTATTATGAAGCTTTCTTT.

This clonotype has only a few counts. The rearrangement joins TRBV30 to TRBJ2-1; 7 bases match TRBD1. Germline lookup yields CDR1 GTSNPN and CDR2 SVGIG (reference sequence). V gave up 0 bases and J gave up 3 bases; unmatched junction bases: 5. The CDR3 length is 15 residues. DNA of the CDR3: TGTGCCTGGAGTGTAACAGGGGCTGACTACAATGAGCAGTTCTTC. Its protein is CAWSVTGADYNEQFF.

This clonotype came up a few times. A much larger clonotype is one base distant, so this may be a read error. The chain's CDR3 is CSVEGQGPYERYF. In DNA form, the CDR3 reads TGCAGCGTTGAAGGACAGGGGCCCTACGAGCGGTACTTC. This sequence joins TRBV29-1 and TRBJ2-7; TRBD1 matches 8 bases. From germline, CDR1 is SQVTM and CDR2 ANQGSEA. This CDR3 has 13 residues.

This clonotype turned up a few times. The CDR3 nucleotides read TGTGCCAGCAGTTACTCGGGGGGTATAGAGACCCAGTACTTC. Translated: CASSYSGGIETQYF. This chain connects TRBV6-2 or TRBV6-3 to TRBJ2-5, with D tentatively TRBD2 (6 bases). The germline CDR1 and CDR2 sequences are MNHEY and SVGEGT. The V end was cut by 0 bases, the J end by 4 bases, with 9 bases between. The CDR3 has 14 amino acids.

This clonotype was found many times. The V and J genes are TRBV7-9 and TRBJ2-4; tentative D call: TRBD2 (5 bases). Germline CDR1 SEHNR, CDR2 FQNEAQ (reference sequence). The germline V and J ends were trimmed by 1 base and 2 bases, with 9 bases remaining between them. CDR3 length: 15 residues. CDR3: CASSLGRGTKNIQYF. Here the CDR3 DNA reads TGTGCCAGCAGCTTAGGTCGGGGAACCAAAAACATTCAGTACTTC. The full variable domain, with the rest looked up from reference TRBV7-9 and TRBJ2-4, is DTGVSQNPRHKITKRGQNVTFRCDPISEHNRLYWYRQTLGQGPEFLTYFQNEAQLEKSRLLSDRFSAERPKGSFSTLEIQRTEQGDSAMYLCASSLGRGTKNIQYFGAGTRLSVL.

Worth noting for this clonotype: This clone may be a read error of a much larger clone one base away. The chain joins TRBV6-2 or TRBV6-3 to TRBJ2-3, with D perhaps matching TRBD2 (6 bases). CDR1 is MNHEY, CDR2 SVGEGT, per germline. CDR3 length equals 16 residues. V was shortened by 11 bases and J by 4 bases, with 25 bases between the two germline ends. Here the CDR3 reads CAGGSWLAIQADTQYF. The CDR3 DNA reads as TGTGCCGGCGGATCTTGGCTAGCGATACAGGCAGATACGCAGTATTTT.

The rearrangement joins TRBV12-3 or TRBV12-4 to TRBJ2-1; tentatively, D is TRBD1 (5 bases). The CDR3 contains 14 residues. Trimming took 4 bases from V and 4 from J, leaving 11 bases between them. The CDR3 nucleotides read TGTGCCAGCAGTTACAGGTTGGAGTACAATGAGCAGTTCTTC. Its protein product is CASSYRLEYNEQFF.

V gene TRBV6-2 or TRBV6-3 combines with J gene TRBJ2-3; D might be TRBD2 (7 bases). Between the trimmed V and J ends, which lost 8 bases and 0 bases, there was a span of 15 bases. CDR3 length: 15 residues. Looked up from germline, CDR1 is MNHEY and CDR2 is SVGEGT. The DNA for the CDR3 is TGTGCCAGCGGGGGCGGGGGTTCTAGCACAGATACGCAGTATTTT. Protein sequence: CASGGGGSSTDTQYF.

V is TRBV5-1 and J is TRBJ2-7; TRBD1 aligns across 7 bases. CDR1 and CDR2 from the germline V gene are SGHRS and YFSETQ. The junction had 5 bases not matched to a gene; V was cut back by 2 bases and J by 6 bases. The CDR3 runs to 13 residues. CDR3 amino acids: CASSLPDRCEQYF. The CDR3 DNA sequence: TGCGCCAGCAGCTTACCGGACAGGTGCGAGCAGTACTTC.

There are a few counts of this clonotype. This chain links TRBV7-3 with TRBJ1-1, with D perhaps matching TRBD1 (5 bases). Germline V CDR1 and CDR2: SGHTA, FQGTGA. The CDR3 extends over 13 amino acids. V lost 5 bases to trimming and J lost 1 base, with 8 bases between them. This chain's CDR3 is CASSKGQNTEAFF. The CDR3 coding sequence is TGTGCCAGCAGCAAAGGACAGAACACTGAAGCTTTCTTT. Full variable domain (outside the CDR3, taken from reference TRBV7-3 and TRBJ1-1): GAGVSQTPSNKVTEKGKYVELRCDPISGHTALYWYRQSLGQGPEFLIYFQGTGAADDSGLPNDRFFAVRPEGSVSTLKIQRTERGDSAVYLCASSKGQNTEAFFGQGTRLTVV.